This TCR beta chain stems from a study of T cell responses to AZD1222 COVID-19 vaccine. Only one count was recorded for this clone. Using immunoSEQ multiplex PCR, the repertoire was profiled, and TCRdb retains in-frame clones only, with some absent. This repertoire shows 150,000 to 200,000 clones, around 90% found once; its top ten account for around 1.3%. This CDR3 is 14 amino acids long. Germline-derived CDR1 and CDR2 are SGHDN and FVKESK. V shed 6 bases and J shed 2 bases, with 12 bases lying between them. Sample: peripheral blood, taken on day 0 of AZD1222 vaccination. This chain links TRBV14 with TRBJ2-3, with D possibly matching TRBD1 (6 bases). This receptor was obtained from an adult in good health. CDR3: CASRGHVLTDTQYF. CDR3 sequence (DNA): TGTGCCAGCAGGGGACACGTACTCACAGATACGCAGTATTTT.